The present TCR beta chain was sequenced within a study of cytomegalovirus exposure and HLA in healthy donors. A note on this clone: What it recognizes is unknown.

Study observations and caveats: Associated with cytomegalovirus, according to the listing, were 164 TCR beta chains.

PCR employed 60 Vbeta and 13 Jbeta primers. The data were produced by immunoSEQ multiplex PCR, yet TCRdb's version contains in-frame clones alone and is incomplete. This repertoire shows about 57,000 clones, approximately 83% found once; its top ten account for approximately 4.3%. J lost 2 bases, V lost 2 bases, and 3 bases had no gene match. The CDR3 is made up of 14 amino acids. Looked up from germline, CDR1 is SGHRS and CDR2 is YFSETQ. This TCR came from a man aged 30-40 years in good health and CMV-seronegative. Source material: PBMCs. This chain uses TRBV5-1 with TRBJ2-5; 7 positions agree with TRBD1. CDR3 region: CASSFDREQETQYF. The CDR3 nucleotides are TGCGCCAGCAGCTTCGACAGGGAGCAAGAGACCCAGTACTTC.